This T cell receptor (beta chain) was obtained from a study of T cells in Graves' hyperthyroidism and ophthalmopathy. Overall study: Peripheral blood was secured at the point of initial diagnosis, before any treatment. The study's findings and limits: From stable hyperthyroidism, ophthalmopathy was separated by a 13 V-J model.

The cohort's ophthalmopathy patients, a group with duration under 3 months, had a Clinical Activity Score of at least 3 and a NOSPECS grade of at least 4. Clinical symptoms, serum thyroxine and TRAb, thyroid ultrasound and orbital computed tomography were used for the diagnoses. This clonotype was observed many times. What it binds is not known. In germline, CDR1 is SEHNR, CDR2 FQNEAQ (reference sequence). Unmatched junction bases numbered 8, after V lost 5 bases and J lost 6 bases. CDR3 size: 14 residues. Using RNA transcripts as the source, TCR beta CDR3 regions were amplified. The study used the HTBI primer set for a first-round RT-PCR of the TCR CDR3. TCRdb redid the calling of the multiplex PCR reads with MiXCR, one entry per CDR3 protein. In the table there are over 400,000 distinct CDR3 sequences, 22% of which are singletons.

Sequencing was performed on blood. This clonotype originated in a woman in her sixties or seventies with Graves' ophthalmopathy. V and J are TRBV7-9 and TRBJ2-7, with TRBD2 identical over 9 bases. CDR3 bases: TGTGCCAGCAGCCCTAAGGCGGGAGGGTTCGAGCAGTACTTC. This encodes CASSPKAGGFEQYF.